A selection of T cell receptor beta chains follows, all from one sample in a study of cytomegalovirus exposure and HLA in healthy donors. TCRdb keeps only in-frame clones here, not all; method: immunoSEQ multiplex PCR. Of approximately 180,000 clones in the sample, approximately 80% were seen once. What was sequenced was PBMCs. Receptor source: a woman younger than 30 in good health and CMV-seropositive. The CDR3 runs from the conserved cysteine through the conserved F or W. The D gene is left open where the match is weak. Expanded clones are given a class, and other clones once, few, many or no size at all.

J	size	V	D	CDR3	DNA
TRBJ1-2	-	TRBV7-9	-	CASSFHTNNYGYTF	TGTGCCAGCAGCTTTCATACTAACAACTATGGCTACACCTTC
TRBJ2-2	few	TRBV4-1	-	CASSQGAAPGELFF	TGCGCCAGCAGCCAGGGGGCGGCGCCCGGGGAGCTGTTTTTT
TRBJ1-2	-	TRBV27	-	CASSSSRDRSFLSTF	TGTGCCAGCAGTTCATCTCGAGACAGATCCTTTCTGAGCACCTTC
TRBJ1-1	once	TRBV19	TRBD1	CATQPYRDSEAFF	TGTGCCACCCAGCCCTACCGGGACAGCGAAGCTTTCTTT
TRBJ2-7	-	TRBV5-6	-	CASSRARAWVQYF	TGTGCCAGCAGCCGCGCGCGGGCATGGGTCCAGTACTTC
TRBJ1-2	-	TRBV28	-	CASSFGAGDPHF	TGTGCCAGCAGTTTTGGGGCAGGGGATCCTCACTTC
TRBJ2-2	few	TRBV5-6	-	CASSQGVQNTGELFF	TGTGCCAGCAGCCAAGGGGTCCAGAACACCGGGGAGCTGTTTTTT
TRBJ2-1	few	TRBV7-9	TRBD2	CASGHGGIRSVYNEQFF	TGTGCCAGCGGGCACGGGGGGATAAGGTCCGTCTACAATGAGCAGTTCTTC
TRBJ2-7	-	TRBV28	-	CASSPWSYEQYF	TGTGCCAGCAGTCCCTGGAGCTACGAGCAGTACTTC
TRBJ1-6	-	TRBV7-6	-	CASSFGGGGNSPLHF	TGTGCCAGCAGCTTTGGGGGGGGCGGCAATTCACCCCTCCACTTT
TRBJ2-1	-	TRBV29-1	-	CSVEVSSSSYNEQFF	TGCAGCGTTGAAGTGTCTAGCTCCTCCTACAATGAGCAGTTCTTC
TRBJ2-7	-	TRBV6-5	-	CASQGQEGNYYEQYF	TGTGCCAGCCAAGGACAGGAGGGGAACTACTACGAGCAGTACTTC
TRBJ1-2	few	TRBV6-5	-	CASSYGPGDDYGYTF	TGTGCCAGCAGTTACGGGCCAGGGGATGACTATGGCTACACCTTC
TRBJ2-5	-	TRBV2	TRBD1	CASREDRVQETQYF	TGTGCCAGCAGGGAGGACAGGGTTCAAGAGACCCAGTACTTC
TRBJ1-6	-	TRBV7-2	-	CASNLRVAGNSPLHF	TGTGCCAGCAACCTAAGGGTCGCGGGTAATTCACCCCTCCACTTT
TRBJ2-5	-	TRBV5-6	-	CASRRGYGGYQETQYF	TGTGCCAGCAGAAGGGGGTATGGGGGCTACCAAGAGACCCAGTACTTC
TRBJ2-7	-	TRBV7-2	TRBD1	CASSLGDRALNYEQYF	TGTGCCAGCAGCTTAGGAGACAGGGCCCTAAACTACGAGCAGTACTTC
TRBJ2-7	-	TRBV18	-	CASSPTRAQTNEQYF	TGTGCCAGCTCACCAACACGGGCCCAGACTAACGAGCAGTACTTC
TRBJ2-2	-	TRBV27	TRBD1	CASRGTVRLTGELFF	TGTGCCAGCAGGGGGACAGTCAGATTGACCGGGGAGCTGTTTTTT
TRBJ1-2	-	TRBV6-1	-	CASSRAPNYGYTF	TGTGCCAGCAGCAGGGCCCCTAACTATGGCTACACCTTC
TRBJ1-1	-	TRBV28	-	CASSLASEAFF	TGTGCCAGCAGTTTAGCCAGTGAAGCTTTCTTT
TRBJ2-3	-	TRBV4-2	TRBD1	CASSPEDRGTDTQYF	TGTGCCAGCAGCCCTGAAGACAGGGGCACAGATACGCAGTATTTT
TRBJ2-6	-	TRBV5-1	TRBD2	CASSPPGGDGANVLTF	TGCGCCAGCAGCCCGCCTGGGGGGGACGGGGCCAACGTCCTGACTTTC
TRBJ2-3	-	TRBV14	-	CASSARTAMYTDTQYF	TGTGCCAGCAGCGCCCGGACAGCAATGTACACAGATACGCAGTATTTT
TRBJ1-4	-	TRBV7-2	-	CASSPPLDEKLFF	TGTGCCAGCAGCCCCCCCCTTGATGAAAAACTGTTTTTT
TRBJ1-6	-	TRBV4-2	-	CASSQDAVLGGPLHF	TGTGCCAGCAGCCAAGATGCAGTGCTCGGAGGACCCCTCCACTTT
TRBJ1-5	-	TRBV19	-	CASSGGAGQPQHF	TGTGCCAGTAGTGGTGGGGCAGGTCAGCCCCAGCATTTT
TRBJ2-7	-	TRBV9	-	CASSPRESYEQYF	TGTGCCAGCAGCCCCAGGGAATCCTACGAGCAGTACTTC
TRBJ2-5	-	TRBV5-6	-	CASSLGAEETQYF	TGTGCCAGCAGCTTGGGAGCGGAGGAGACCCAGTACTTC
TRBJ2-7	-	TRBV6-6	-	CASSYSGWAYEQYF	TGTGCCAGCAGTTACTCAGGATGGGCGTACGAGCAGTACTTC
TRBJ2-1	-	TRBV6-5	-	CASSYSPSNEQFF	TGTGCCAGCAGTTACTCACCCAGCAATGAGCAGTTCTTC
TRBJ1-2	-	TRBV28	TRBD1	CASSLLRDRDPRGYTF	TGTGCCAGCAGCTTACTCCGGGACAGGGACCCCAGGGGCTACACCTTC
TRBJ1-5	-	TRBV2	-	CASNDRPNQPQHF	TGTGCCAGCAACGACAGACCCAATCAGCCCCAGCATTTT
TRBJ2-7	-	TRBV28	TRBD1	CASTRPTGGRYEQYF	TGTGCCAGCACCCGACCGACAGGGGGGCGGTACGAGCAGTACTTC
TRBJ2-7	-	TRBV29-1	TRBD1	CSVTGQGAYEQYF	TGCAGCGTAACCGGACAGGGGGCCTACGAGCAGTACTTC
TRBJ2-5	-	TRBV15	TRBD1	CATSEGQGLLGETQYF	TGTGCCACCAGCGAAGGACAGGGGCTCTTGGGGGAGACCCAGTACTTC
TRBJ2-1	-	TRBV18	-	CASSPKLAVPYNEQFF	TGTGCCAGCTCACCAAAGTTGGCGGTTCCCTACAATGAGCAGTTCTTC
TRBJ1-5	-	TRBV7-7	-	CASSRGQTVRQPQHF	TGTGCTAGCAGCCGTGGCCAAACAGTTAGGCAGCCCCAGCATTTT
TRBJ2-7	-	TRBV7-9	TRBD1	CASSLPGTGGEQYF	TGTGCCAGCAGCTTACCCGGGACAGGGGGCGAGCAGTACTTC
TRBJ2-7	once	TRBV7-9	TRBD1	CASSGQAYEQYF	TGTGCCAGCAGCGGACAGGCCTACGAGCAGTACTTC
TRBJ2-5	-	TRBV7-6	TRBD2	CASSLGRGQETQYF	TGTGCCAGCAGCTTAGGGCGGGGGCAAGAGACCCAGTACTTC
TRBJ1-1	-	TRBV9	TRBD1	CASSVKGADTEAFF	TGTGCCAGCAGCGTAAAGGGGGCCGACACTGAAGCTTTCTTT
TRBJ2-1	-	TRBV10-3	-	CAISESEVLVRSEQFF	TGTGCCATCAGTGAGTCCGAGGTTCTCGTTCGGTCTGAGCAGTTCTTC
TRBJ2-5	-	TRBV27	TRBD2	CASSRPSGGAVETQYF	TGTGCCAGCAGTCGGCCTAGCGGGGGGGCAGTCGAGACCCAGTACTTC
TRBJ2-1	-	TRBV7-2	TRBD2	CASSATSGPYYNEQFF	TGTGCCAGCAGCGCGACTAGCGGTCCCTACTACAATGAGCAGTTCTTC
TRBJ1-4	-	TRBV19	TRBD1	CASSRTGRDEKLFF	TGTGCCAGTAGCCGGACAGGGAGAGACGAAAAACTGTTTTTT
TRBJ1-1	-	TRBV21-1	-	CASSKGRAGGEEIEAFF	TGTGCCAGCAGCAAAGGGAGGGCGGGGGGCGAGGAGATTGAAGCTTTCTTT
TRBJ1-5	-	TRBV18	-	CASSRGGGNQPQHF	TGTGCCAGCTCCCGCGGAGGGGGCAATCAGCCCCAGCATTTT
TRBJ2-5	-	TRBV5-1	TRBD2	CASSLDGTSGLEGKTQYF	TGCGCCAGCAGCTTGGACGGGACTAGCGGGTTGGAGGGGAAGACCCAGTACTTC
TRBJ1-1	few	TRBV6-1	-	CASTLREGNEAFF	TGTGCCAGCACCCTTAGGGAGGGGAATGAAGCTTTCTTT
TRBJ1-4	-	TRBV19	TRBD1	CASSWTGTINEKLFF	TGTGCCAGTAGTTGGACAGGGACAATTAATGAAAAACTGTTTTTT
TRBJ2-7	-	TRBV15	-	CATSRVKQPRGYEQYF	TGTGCCACCAGCAGAGTGAAGCAGCCTCGAGGGTACGAGCAGTACTTC
TRBJ1-5	-	TRBV2	-	CASSAFRGQGNQPQHF	TGTGCCAGCAGTGCATTCAGGGGCCAGGGGAATCAGCCCCAGCATTTT
TRBJ1-4	-	TRBV19	-	CASRAREAGWSNEKLFF	TGTGCCAGTAGAGCCCGTGAGGCGGGATGGTCTAATGAAAAACTGTTTTTT
TRBJ2-5	-	TRBV30	-	CAWIKTGQETQYF	TGTGCCTGGATAAAAACAGGGCAAGAGACCCAGTACTTC
TRBJ1-6	-	TRBV25-1	-	CASSTREDSPLHF	TGTGCCAGCAGTACCAGGGAGGATTCACCCCTCCACTTT